The 2 T cell receptor beta chains reported below all come from one sample, sequenced in a study of glioma-infiltrating T cells after dendritic cell vaccination. Sample time point: after dendritic cell vaccination, including at tumor progression/relapse. This table comes from immunoSEQ multiplex PCR, and its TCRdb copy is limited to in-frame clones, with some not included. The profile covers 70,000 to 100,000 clones, with around 83% appearing a single time and less than 8% taken by the ten largest. The material was blood, obtained after dendritic cell vaccination. The receptor set was obtained from a human donor with glioblastoma.

The chain recombines TRBV27 with TRBJ2-5, with D maybe TRBD1 (5 bases). V gave up 6 bases and J gave up 4 bases, with 12 bases separating them. The germline CDR1 and CDR2 sequences are MNHEY and SMNVEV (reference sequence). The CDR3 has 13 amino acids. CDR3 region: CASRRQPGETQYF. The CDR3 DNA reads TGTGCCAGCAGAAGACAGCCTGGAGAGACCCAGTACTTC.

The chain employs TRBV5-1 and TRBJ2-6, with 7 bases that match TRBD1. Germline V gives CDR1 SGHRS, CDR2 YFSETQ. V dropped 4 bases and J dropped 2; count of bases not matched to a gene: 6. This CDR3 is 16 amino acids long. The CDR3 coding sequence is TGCGCCAGCAGCCACTCGACAGGGACTGGGGCCAACGTCCTGACTTTC. Protein product: CASSHSTGTGANVLTF.